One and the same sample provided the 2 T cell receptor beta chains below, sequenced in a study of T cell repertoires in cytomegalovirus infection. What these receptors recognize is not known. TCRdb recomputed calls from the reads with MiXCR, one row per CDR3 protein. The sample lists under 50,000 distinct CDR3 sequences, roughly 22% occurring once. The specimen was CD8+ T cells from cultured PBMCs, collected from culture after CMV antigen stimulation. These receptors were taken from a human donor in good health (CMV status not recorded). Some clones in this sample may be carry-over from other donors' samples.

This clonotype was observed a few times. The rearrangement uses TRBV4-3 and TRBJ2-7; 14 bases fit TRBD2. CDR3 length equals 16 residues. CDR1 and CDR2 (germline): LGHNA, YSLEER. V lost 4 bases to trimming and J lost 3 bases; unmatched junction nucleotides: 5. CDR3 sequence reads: CASSLGLAGGGYEQYF. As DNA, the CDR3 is TGCGCCAGCAGCCTTGGACTAGCGGGAGGAGGCTACGAGCAGTACTTC.

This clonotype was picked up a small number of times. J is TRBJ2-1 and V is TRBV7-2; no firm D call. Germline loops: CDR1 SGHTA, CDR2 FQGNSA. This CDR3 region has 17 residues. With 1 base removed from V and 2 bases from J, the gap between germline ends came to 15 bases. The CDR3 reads CASSLDLGSKTYNEQFF. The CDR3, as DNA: TGTGCCAGCAGCTTAGACCTGGGTAGTAAGACCTACAATGAGCAGTTCTTC.